Following are 7 T cell receptor beta chains from one sample sequenced in a study of blood T cell repertoires in COVID-19 (dated by TCRdb to 2019 to 2021). Library generation was performed with the immunoSEQ multiplex PCR assay. TCRdb provides this immuneACCESS table in a form limited to in-frame rearrangements. Some clones are lacking; in checked studies, under half of them reflect an unresolved V gene, and why the rest are absent is not known. Here the sample has around 60,000 clones; about 88% occur a single time. The top ten hold about 13% of the sample. Sequences were obtained from peripheral blood. Source of these receptors: a woman aged 60 to 75 with active COVID-19.

The V call is TRBV10-1, the J call TRBJ1-1, with D perhaps matching TRBD1 (6 bases). The CDR3 loop spans 15 amino acids. The germline V and J ends were trimmed by 2 bases and 0 bases, with 10 bases remaining between them. CDR1 is WNHNN and CDR2 is SYGVQD in the germline V gene (reference sequence). The CDR3 DNA is TGCGCCAGCAGTGAGGCAGGGACAATGAACACTGAAGCTTTCTTT. The encoded protein is CASSEAGTMNTEAFF.

The rearrangement links TRBV7-2 to TRBJ2-3, with 11 bases aligning to TRBD2. V lost 1 base and J lost 2; bases outside the gene matches: 5. Germline V gene data show CDR1 as SGHTA and CDR2 as FQGNSA. The CDR3 has 17 residues. The CDR3 DNA sequence: TGTGCCAGCAGCTTAGGGGGGACTAGCGGACACACAGATACGCAGTATTTT. Protein product: CASSLGGTSGHTDTQYF.

This sequence joins TRBV5-1 and TRBJ2-1, with 16 positions matching TRBD2. The CDR3 loop spans 19 amino acids. Germline-derived CDR1 and CDR2 are SGHRS and YFSETQ. V lost 3 bases, J lost 3 bases, and 9 bases stayed unmatched. CDR3 residues: CASSWGLAGGPVNYNEQFF. CDR3 bases: TGCGCCAGCAGCTGGGGACTAGCGGGGGGGCCAGTAAACTACAATGAGCAGTTCTTC.

The chain combines TRBV3-1 (or the pseudogene TRBV3-2) with TRBJ2-5; TRBD2 matches 8 bases. The CDR3 length is 17 residues. With 4 bases clipped from V and 2 bases from J, the junction kept 12 bases outside the gene matches. The germline V gene has CDR1 LGHDT and CDR2 YNNKEL (reference sequence). The CDR3 sequence: CASSPWRVAGRQETQYF. CDR3 nucleotide sequence: TGTGCCAGCAGCCCCTGGAGGGTAGCGGGGAGGCAAGAGACCCAGTACTTC.

V is TRBV18 and J is TRBJ1-3; D not certain. The germline V gene has CDR1 KGHSH and CDR2 LQKENI. CDR3 size: 15 residues. V gave up 4 bases and J gave up 0 bases, with 10 bases separating them. The CDR3 here is CASSQRTRSGNTIYF. The CDR3 DNA follows: TGTGCCAGCTCACAAAGGACTCGCTCTGGAAACACCATATATTTT.

This clone appeared a single time. The chain has TRBV7-3 and TRBJ1-2; 10 bases are shared with TRBD1. The CDR3 contains 15 residues. Germline assignment: CDR1 SGHTA and CDR2 FQGTGA. V was clipped by 3 bases and J by 2 bases; unmatched bases: 3. CDR3 sequence: CASSLSGQGNYGYTF. CDR3 nucleotides: TGTGCCAGCAGCTTGTCGGGACAGGGGAACTATGGCTACACCTTC.

J is TRBJ2-5 and V is TRBV7-3; D may be TRBD2 (5 bases). This CDR3 spans 13 amino acids. From germline, CDR1 is SGHTA and CDR2 FQGTGA. V was clipped by 3 bases and J by 2 bases, with 7 bases between them. DNA for the CDR3: TGTGCCAGCAGCTTGGAGGTGCAAGAGACCCAGTACTTC. This codes for CASSLEVQETQYF.